This T cell receptor (beta chain) emerged from a study of blood T cell repertoires in COVID-19. Across the whole study: The origin of the acute and convalescent COVID-19 samples was the United States, Italy and Spain. T cells, B-cell-depleted T cells, or PBMCs provided the cDNA or gDNA that served as material.

In the original workflow: The assay estimated nucleated cells by amplifying reference gene primers. Sequencing was performed with immunoSEQ multiplex PCR; in TCRdb, only in-frame clones are kept and a portion is missing. The DNA gave D and trimming, while V, J and clone size come from that table. The sample shows about 120,000 clones, more than 60% of them seen only once. Germline V gives CDR1 SGHTA, CDR2 FQGTGA. The CDR3 loop spans 18 amino acids. Trimming cost V 1 base and J 6 bases; bases outside gene matches: 12. Sequencing was performed on peripheral blood. The J gene is TRBJ2-2, the V gene TRBV7-3; TRBD2 matches 9 bases. The receptor comes from a man aged 65 to 85 with acute or convalescent COVID-19. The CDR3 region has the DNA TGTGCCAGCAGCTTAAGACTAGCGGCATACTCCTTTGCCGGGGAGCTGTTTTTT. It codes for CASSLRLAAYSFAGELFF.